This TCR beta chain was observed in a study of blood T cell repertoires in COVID-19. This table comes from immunoSEQ multiplex PCR, and its TCRdb copy is limited to in-frame clones, with some not included. The profile covers about 94,000 clones, with 80% appearing a single time and 15% to 20% taken by the ten largest. Trimming shortened V by 5 bases and J by 0 bases, and 14 bases separated the two germline ends. CDR1 is SGHAT, CDR2 FQNNGV, per germline. The CDR3 runs to 15 residues. The chain employs TRBV11-2 and TRBJ2-7; a possible D gene is TRBD2 (5 bases). The sample taken for sequencing was peripheral blood. This receptor was identified in a human donor in a cohort sampled during active COVID-19. The CDR3 bases are TGTGCCAGCAGCGCCCGAGGACTCATCTCCTACGAGCAGTACTTC. As protein: CASSARGLISYEQYF.